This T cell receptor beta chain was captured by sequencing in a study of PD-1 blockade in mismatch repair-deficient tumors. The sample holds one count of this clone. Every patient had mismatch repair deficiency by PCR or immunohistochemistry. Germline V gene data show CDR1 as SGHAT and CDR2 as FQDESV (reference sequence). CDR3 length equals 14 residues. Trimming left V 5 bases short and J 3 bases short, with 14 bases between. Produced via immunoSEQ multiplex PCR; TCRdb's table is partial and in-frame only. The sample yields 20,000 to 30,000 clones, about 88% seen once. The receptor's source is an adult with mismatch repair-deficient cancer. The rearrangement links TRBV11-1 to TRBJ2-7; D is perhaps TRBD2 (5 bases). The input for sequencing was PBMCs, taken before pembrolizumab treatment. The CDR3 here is CASSPGIARYEQYF. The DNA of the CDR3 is TGTGCCAGCAGCCCCGGGATAGCTCGCTACGAGCAGTACTTC.